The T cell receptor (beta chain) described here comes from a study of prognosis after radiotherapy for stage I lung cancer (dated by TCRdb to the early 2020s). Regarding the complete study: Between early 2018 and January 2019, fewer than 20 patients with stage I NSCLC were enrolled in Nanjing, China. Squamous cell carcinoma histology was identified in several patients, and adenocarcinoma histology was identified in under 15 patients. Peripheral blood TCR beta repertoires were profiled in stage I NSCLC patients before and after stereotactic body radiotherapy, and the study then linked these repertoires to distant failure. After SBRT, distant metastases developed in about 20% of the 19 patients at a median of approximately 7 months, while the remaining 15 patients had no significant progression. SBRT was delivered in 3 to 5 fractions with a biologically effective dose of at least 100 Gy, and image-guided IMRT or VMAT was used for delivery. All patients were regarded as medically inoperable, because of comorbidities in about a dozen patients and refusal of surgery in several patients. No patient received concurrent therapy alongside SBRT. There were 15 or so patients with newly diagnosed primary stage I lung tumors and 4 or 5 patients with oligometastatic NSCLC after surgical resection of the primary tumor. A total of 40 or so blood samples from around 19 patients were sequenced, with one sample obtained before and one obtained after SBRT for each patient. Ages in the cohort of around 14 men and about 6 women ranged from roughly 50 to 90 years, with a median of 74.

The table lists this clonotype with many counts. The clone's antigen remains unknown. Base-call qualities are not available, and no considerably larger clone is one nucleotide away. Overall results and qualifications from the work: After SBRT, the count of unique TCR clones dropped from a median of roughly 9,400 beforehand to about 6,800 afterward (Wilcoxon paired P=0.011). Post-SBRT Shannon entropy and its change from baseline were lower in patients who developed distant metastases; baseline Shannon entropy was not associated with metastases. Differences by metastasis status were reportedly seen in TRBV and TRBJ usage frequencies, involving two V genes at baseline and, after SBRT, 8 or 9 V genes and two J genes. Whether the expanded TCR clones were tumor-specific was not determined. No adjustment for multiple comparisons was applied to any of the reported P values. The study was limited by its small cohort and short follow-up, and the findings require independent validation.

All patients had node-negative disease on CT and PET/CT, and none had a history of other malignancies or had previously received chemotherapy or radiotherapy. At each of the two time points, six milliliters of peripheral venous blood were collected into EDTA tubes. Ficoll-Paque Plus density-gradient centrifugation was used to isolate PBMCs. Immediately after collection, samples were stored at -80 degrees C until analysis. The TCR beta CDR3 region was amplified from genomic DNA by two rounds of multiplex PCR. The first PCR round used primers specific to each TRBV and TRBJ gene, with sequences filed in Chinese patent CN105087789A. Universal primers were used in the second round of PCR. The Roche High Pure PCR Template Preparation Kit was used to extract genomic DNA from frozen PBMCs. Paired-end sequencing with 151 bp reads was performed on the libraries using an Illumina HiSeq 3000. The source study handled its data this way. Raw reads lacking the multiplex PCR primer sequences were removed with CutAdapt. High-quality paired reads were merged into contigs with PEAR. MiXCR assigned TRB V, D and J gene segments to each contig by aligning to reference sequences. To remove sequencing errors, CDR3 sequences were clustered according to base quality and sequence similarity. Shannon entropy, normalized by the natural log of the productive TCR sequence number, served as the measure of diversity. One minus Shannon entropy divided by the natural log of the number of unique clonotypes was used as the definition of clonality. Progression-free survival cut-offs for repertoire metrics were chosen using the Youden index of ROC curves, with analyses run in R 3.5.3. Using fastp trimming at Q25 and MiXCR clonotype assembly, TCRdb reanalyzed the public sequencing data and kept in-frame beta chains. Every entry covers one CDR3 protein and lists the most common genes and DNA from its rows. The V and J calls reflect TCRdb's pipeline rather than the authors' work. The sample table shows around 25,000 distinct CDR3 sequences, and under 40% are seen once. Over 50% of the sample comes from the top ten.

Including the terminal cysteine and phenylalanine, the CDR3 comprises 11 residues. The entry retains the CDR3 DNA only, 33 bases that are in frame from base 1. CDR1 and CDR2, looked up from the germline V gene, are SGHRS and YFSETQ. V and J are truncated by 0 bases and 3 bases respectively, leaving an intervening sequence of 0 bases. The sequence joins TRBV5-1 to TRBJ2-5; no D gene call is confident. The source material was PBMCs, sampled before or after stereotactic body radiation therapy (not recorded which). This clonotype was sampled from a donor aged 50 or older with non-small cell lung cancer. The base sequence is TGCGCCAGCAGCTTGGAAGAGACCCAGTACTTC. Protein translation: CASSLEETQYF.